This T cell receptor (beta chain) was obtained from a study of CD8 T cells in Susac syndrome. Random hexamers were used to reverse transcribe an amount of roughly 0.45 to 1 ug RNA. Via MiXCR, TCRdb re-called the immunoSEQ multiplex PCR reads, giving one row per CDR3 protein. This sample yields a few hundred thousand distinct CDR3 sequences, of which around 90% are seen a single time; over 0.1% belongs to the top ten. Germline V gene lookup returns CDR1 SGHRS and CDR2 YFSETQ. Trimming stripped 2 bases from V and 7 bases from J, with 6 bases between. The CDR3 totals 11 residues. The rearrangement joins TRBV5-1 to TRBJ2-5, with D perhaps matching TRBD2 (5 bases). Input material: CD8+ T cells from PBMCs. The sequence was obtained from a human donor with multiple sclerosis. The CDR3 sequence is CASSFEGTQYF. The CDR3 DNA is TGCGCCAGCAGCTTCGAGGGGACCCAGTACTTC.